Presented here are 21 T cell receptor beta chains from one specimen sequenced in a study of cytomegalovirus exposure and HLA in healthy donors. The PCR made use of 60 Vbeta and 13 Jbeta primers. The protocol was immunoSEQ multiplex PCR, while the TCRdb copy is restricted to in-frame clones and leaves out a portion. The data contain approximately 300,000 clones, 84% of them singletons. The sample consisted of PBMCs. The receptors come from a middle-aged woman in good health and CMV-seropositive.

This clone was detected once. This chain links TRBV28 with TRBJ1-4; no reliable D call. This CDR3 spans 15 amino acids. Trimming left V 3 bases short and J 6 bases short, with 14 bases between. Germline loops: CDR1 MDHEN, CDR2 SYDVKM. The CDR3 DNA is TGTGCCAGCAGTTTGCGGGCAAGCGGTGATGAAAAACTGTTTTTT. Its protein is CASSLRASGDEKLFF.

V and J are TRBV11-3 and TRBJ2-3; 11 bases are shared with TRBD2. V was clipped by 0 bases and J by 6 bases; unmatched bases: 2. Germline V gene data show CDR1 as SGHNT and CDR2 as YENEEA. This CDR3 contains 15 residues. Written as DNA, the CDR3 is TGTGCCAGCAGCTTAGATAGCGGGAGGGGTGATACGCAGTATTTT. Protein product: CASSLDSGRGDTQYF.

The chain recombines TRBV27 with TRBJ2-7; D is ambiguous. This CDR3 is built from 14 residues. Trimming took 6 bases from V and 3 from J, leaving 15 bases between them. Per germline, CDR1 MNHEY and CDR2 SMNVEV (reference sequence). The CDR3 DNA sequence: TGTGCCAGCAGCCCCGAACTTCGTAGCTACGAGCAGTACTTC. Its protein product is CASSPELRSYEQYF.

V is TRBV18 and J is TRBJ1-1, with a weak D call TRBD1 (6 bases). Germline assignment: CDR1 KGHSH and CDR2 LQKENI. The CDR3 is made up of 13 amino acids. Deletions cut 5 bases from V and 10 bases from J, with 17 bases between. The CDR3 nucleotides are TGTGCCAGCTCATCGGACAGCCTCGGGCTAGCTTTCTTT. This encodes CASSSDSLGLAFF.

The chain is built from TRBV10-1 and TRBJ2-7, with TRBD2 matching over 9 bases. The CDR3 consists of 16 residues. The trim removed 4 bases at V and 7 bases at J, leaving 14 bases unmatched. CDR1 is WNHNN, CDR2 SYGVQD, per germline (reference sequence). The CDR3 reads CASSAPEAGGPQEQYF. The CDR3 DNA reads TGCGCCAGCAGTGCCCCAGAGGCGGGAGGGCCCCAAGAGCAGTACTTC.

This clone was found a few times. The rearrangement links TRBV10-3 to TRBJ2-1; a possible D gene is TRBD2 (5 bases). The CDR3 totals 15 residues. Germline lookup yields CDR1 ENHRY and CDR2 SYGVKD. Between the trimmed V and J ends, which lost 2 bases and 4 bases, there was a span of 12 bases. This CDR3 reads CAISESGGRYNEQFF. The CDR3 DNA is TGTGCCATCAGTGAGAGTGGCGGGCGGTACAATGAGCAGTTCTTC.

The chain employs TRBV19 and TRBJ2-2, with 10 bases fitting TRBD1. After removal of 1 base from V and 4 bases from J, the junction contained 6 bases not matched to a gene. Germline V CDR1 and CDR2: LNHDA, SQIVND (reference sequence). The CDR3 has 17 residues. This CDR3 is CASSIGFGTGVTGELFF. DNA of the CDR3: TGTGCCAGTAGTATAGGTTTCGGGACAGGGGTCACCGGGGAGCTGTTTTTT.

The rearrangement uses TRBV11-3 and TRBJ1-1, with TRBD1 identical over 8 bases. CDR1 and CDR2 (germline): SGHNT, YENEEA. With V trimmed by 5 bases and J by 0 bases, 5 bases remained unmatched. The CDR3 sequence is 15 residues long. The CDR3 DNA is TGTGCCAGCAGCACCCGGACAGGGATGAACACTGAAGCTTTCTTT. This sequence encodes CASSTRTGMNTEAFF.

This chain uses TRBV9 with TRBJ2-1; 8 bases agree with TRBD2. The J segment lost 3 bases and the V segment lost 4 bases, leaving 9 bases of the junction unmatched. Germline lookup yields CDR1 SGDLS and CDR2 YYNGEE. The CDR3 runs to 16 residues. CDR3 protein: CASSPVTSGLYNEQFF. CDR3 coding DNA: TGTGCCAGCAGCCCCGTAACTAGCGGACTCTACAATGAGCAGTTCTTC.

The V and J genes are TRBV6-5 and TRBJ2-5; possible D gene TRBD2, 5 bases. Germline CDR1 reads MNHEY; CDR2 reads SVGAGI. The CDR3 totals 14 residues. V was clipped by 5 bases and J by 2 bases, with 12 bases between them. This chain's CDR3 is CASSPSYSQETQYF. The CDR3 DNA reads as TGTGCCAGCAGTCCTAGCTACAGTCAAGAGACCCAGTACTTC.

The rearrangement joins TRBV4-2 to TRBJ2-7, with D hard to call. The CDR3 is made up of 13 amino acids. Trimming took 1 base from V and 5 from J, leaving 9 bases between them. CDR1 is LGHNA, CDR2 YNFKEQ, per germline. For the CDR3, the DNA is TGTGCCAGCAGCCAAGCGATAGTTAACGAGCAGTACTTC. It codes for CASSQAIVNEQYF.

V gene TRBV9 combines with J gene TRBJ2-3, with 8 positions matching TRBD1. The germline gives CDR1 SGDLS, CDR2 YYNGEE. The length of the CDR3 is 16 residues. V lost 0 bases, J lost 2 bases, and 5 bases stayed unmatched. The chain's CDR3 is CASSVAGGHLTDTQYF. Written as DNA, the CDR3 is TGTGCCAGCAGCGTAGCAGGGGGCCACCTCACAGATACGCAGTATTTT.

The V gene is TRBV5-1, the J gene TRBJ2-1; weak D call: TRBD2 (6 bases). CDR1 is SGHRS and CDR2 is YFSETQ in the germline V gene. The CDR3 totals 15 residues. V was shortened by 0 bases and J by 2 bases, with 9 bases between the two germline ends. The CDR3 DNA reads TGCGCCAGCAGCTTGGGGGGGGATCCCTACAATGAGCAGTTCTTC. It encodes CASSLGGDPYNEQFF.

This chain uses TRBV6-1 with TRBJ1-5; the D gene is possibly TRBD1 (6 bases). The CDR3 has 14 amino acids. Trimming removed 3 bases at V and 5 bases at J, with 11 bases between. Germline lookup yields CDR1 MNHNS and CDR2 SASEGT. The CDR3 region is CASSEEGGDQPQHF. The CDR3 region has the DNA TGTGCCAGCAGTGAGGAAGGGGGGGATCAGCCCCAGCATTTT.

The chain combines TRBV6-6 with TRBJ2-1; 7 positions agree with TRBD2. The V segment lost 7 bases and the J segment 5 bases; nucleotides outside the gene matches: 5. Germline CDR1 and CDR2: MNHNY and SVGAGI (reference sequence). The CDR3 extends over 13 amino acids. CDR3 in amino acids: CASTIGGDNEQFF. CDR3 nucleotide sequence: TGTGCCAGCACTATTGGGGGGGACAATGAGCAGTTCTTC.

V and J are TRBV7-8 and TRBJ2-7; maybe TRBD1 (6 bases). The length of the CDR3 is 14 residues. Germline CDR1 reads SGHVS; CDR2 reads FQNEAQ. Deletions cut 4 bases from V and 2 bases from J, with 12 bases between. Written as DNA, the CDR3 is TGTGCCAGCAGCTCCTCGGGACACCCCTACGAGCAGTACTTC. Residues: CASSSSGHPYEQYF.

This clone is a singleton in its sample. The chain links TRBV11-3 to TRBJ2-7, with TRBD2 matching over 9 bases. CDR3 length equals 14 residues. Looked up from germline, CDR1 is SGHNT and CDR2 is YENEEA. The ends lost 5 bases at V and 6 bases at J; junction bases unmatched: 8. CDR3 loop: CASSPRREGREQYF. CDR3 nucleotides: TGTGCCAGCAGCCCTCGGCGGGAGGGCCGCGAGCAGTACTTC.

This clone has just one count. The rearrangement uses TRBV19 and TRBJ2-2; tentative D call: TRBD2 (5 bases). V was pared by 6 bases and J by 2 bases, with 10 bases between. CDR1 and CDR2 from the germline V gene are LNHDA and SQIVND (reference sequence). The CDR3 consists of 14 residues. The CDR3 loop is CASRSPGNTGELFF. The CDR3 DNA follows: TGTGCCAGTAGGAGTCCGGGAAACACCGGGGAGCTGTTTTTT.

CDR3 nucleotide sequence: TGTGCCGCCCGGCAGCAGGGATCTGGAAACACCATATATTTT. It specifies CAARQQGSGNTIYF. This rearrangement joins TRBV10-3 to TRBJ1-3, with TRBD1 as a possible D gene (5 bases). V gave up 11 bases and J gave up 1 base, with 15 bases separating them. CDR3 size: 14 residues. From germline, CDR1 is ENHRY and CDR2 SYGVKD.

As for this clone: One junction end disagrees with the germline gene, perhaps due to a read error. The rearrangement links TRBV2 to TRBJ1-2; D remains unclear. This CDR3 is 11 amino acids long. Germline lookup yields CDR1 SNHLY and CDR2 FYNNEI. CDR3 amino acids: CASSQARERLF. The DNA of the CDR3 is TGTGCCAGCAGTCAAGCCCGGGAACGACTCTTC.

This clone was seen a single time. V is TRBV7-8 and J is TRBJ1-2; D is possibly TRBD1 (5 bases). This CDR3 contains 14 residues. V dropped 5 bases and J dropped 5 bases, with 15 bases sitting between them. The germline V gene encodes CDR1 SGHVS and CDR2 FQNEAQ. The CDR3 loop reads CASSRGQGVYGYTF. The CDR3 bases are TGTGCCAGCAGCCGCGGCCAGGGCGTATATGGCTACACCTTC.